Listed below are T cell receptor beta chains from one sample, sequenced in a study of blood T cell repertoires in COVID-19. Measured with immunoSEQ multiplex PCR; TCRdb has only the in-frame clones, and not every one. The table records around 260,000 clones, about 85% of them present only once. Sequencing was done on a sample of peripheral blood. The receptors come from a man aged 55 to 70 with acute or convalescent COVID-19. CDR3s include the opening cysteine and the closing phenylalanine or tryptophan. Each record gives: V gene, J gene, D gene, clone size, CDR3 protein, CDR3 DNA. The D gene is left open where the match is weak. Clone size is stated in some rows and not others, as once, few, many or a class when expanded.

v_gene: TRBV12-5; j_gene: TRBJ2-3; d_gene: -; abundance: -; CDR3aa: CAPRDTYIMDTQYF; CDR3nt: TGTGCCCCCCGGGACACTTATATTATGGATACGCAGTATTTT
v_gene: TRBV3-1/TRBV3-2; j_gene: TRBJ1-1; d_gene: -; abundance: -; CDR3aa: CASSQGGRFAEAFF; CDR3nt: TGTGCCAGCAGCCAAGGCGGCAGATTCGCTGAAGCTTTCTTT
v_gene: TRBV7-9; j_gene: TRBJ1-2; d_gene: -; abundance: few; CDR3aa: CASSLAATTGGYTF; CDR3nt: TGTGCCAGCAGCTTAGCGGCCACCACGGGAGGCTACACCTTC
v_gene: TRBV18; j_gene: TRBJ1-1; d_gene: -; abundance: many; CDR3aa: CASSPTLRQKNTEAFF; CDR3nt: TGTGCCAGCTCACCAACTTTGAGACAGAAGAACACTGAAGCTTTCTTT
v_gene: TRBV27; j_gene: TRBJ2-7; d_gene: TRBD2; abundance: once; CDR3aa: CASSPSSGSRNYEQYF; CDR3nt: TGTGCCAGCAGTCCAAGTAGCGGGAGTAGAAACTACGAGCAGTACTTC
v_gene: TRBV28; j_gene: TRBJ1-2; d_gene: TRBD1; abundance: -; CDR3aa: CASSLWTTGSGYTF; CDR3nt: TGTGCCAGCAGTTTATGGACGACAGGGAGCGGCTACACCTTC
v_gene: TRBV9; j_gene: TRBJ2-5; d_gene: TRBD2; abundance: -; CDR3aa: CASSPLSGSQETQYF; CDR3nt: TGTGCCAGCAGCCCTCTTAGCGGGAGCCAAGAGACCCAGTACTTC
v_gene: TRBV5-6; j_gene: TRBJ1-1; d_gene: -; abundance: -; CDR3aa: CASSLQGGTEAFF; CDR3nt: TGTGCCAGCAGCTTGCAGGGTGGCACTGAAGCTTTCTTT
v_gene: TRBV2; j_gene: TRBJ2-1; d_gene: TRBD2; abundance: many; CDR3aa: CASRLAETYNEQFF; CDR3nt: TGTGCCAGCAGACTAGCGGAAACCTACAATGAGCAGTTCTTC
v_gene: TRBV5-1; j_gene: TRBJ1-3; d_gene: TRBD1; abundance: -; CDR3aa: CASSLGQGAGNTIYF; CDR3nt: TGCGCCAGCAGCTTGGGGCAGGGGGCTGGAAACACCATATATTTT
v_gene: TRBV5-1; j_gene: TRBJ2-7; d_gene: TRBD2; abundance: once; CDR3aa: CASREGLAGVEQYF; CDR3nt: TGCGCCAGCAGAGAGGGACTAGCGGGAGTCGAGCAGTACTTC
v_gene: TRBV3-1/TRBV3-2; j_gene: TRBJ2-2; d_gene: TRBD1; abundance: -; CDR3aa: CASSRGQGRAGELFF; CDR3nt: TGTGCCAGCAGCCGAGGACAGGGTCGGGCCGGGGAGCTGTTTTTT
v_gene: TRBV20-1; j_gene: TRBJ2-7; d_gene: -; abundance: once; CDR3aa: CSVSRYEQYF; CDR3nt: TGCAGTGTGTCTCGTTACGAGCAGTACTTC
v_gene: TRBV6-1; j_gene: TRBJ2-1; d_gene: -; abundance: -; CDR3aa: CASSEALAEQFF; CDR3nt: TGTGCCAGCAGTGAAGCGTTGGCTGAGCAGTTCTTC
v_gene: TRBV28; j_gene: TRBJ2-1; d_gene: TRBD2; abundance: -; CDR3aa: CASTSGRYYNEQFF; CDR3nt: TGTGCCAGTACTAGCGGGAGGTACTACAATGAGCAGTTCTTC
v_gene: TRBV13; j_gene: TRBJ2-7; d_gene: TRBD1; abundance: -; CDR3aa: CASMRGTGTYEQYF; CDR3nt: TGTGCCAGCATGCGGGGGACAGGGACCTACGAGCAGTACTTC
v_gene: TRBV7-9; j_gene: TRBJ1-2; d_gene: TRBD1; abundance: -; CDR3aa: CASSLTGGLQDGYTF; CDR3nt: TGTGCCAGCAGCTTAACAGGGGGCCTACAAGACGGCTACACCTTC
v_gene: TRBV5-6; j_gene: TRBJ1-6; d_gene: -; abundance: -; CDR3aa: CASSSQDTNNSPLHF; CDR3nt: TGTGCCAGCAGCTCGCAGGACACAAATAATTCACCCCTCCACTTT
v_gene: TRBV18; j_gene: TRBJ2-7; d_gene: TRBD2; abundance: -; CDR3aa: CASSPNHLAGGVYEQYF; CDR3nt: TGTGCCAGCTCACCGAACCATTTAGCGGGAGGGGTATACGAGCAGTACTTC
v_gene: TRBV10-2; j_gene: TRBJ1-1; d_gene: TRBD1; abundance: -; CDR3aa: CASGNRGGWNTEAFF; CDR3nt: TGCGCCAGTGGAAACAGGGGCGGGTGGAACACTGAAGCTTTCTTT
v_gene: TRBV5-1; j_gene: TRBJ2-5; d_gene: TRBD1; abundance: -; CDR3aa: CASSLGQGGGPETQYF; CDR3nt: TGCGCCAGCAGCTTGGGACAGGGTGGGGGCCCGGAGACCCAGTACTTC
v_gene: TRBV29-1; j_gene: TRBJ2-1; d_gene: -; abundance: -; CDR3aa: CSVSGDEQFF; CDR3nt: TGCAGCGTGTCAGGGGATGAGCAGTTCTTC
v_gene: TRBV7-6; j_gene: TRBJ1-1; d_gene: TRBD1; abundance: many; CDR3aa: CASSLAGGGTEAFF; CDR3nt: TGTGCCAGCAGCTTAGCAGGGGGCGGAACTGAAGCTTTCTTT
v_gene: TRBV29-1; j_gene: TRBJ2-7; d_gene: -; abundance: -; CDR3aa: CSVVNRVGPESSYEQYF; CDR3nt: TGCAGCGTTGTAAACAGGGTCGGGCCGGAGAGCTCCTACGAGCAGTACTTC
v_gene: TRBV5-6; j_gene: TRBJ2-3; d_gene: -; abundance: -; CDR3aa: CASSSQGWGLAGDTQYF; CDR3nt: TGTGCCAGCAGCTCCCAAGGTTGGGGTCTGGCGGGAGATACGCAGTATTTT